The rows below give T cell receptor beta chains drawn from one sample of a study of cytomegalovirus exposure and HLA in healthy donors. Method: immunoSEQ multiplex PCR; TCRdb's copy keeps in-frame clones and lacks some. The table includes 180,000 or so clones, roughly 88% detected once. The sequenced sample was PBMCs. The receptors derive from a young man in good health and CMV-seropositive. Both conserved end residues are part of each CDR3. A D gene is named only where the DNA matches it firmly. A row's size may be missing; if present it is once, few, many or a size class.

.,.,TRBV7-9,TRBJ1-5,CASSYLSGGLSNQPQHF,TGTGCCAGCAGCTACCTGAGCGGGGGATTATCGAATCAGCCCCAGCATTTT
few,.,TRBV12-5,TRBJ1-1,CASGTRLTEAFF,TGTGCTAGTGGTACCCGACTCACTGAAGCTTTCTTT
.,TRBD1,TRBV19,TRBJ1-1,CASKRQGAEAFF,TGTGCCAGTAAAAGACAGGGGGCTGAAGCTTTCTTT
.,.,TRBV21-1,TRBJ2-3,CASSNPGQASTDTQYF,TGTGCCAGCAGCAATCCGGGACAGGCGAGCACAGATACGCAGTATTTT
.,.,TRBV14,TRBJ2-1,CAGSQWQGSHNEQFF,TGTGCCGGCAGCCAATGGCAGGGGAGCCACAATGAGCAGTTCTTC
once,TRBD2,TRBV9,TRBJ2-2,CASSDPSGGDTGELFF,TGTGCCAGCAGCGACCCAAGCGGGGGGGACACCGGGGAGCTGTTTTTT
.,TRBD1,TRBV7-2,TRBJ2-5,CASSLNQGVGETQYF,TGTGCCAGCAGCTTAAATCAGGGGGTGGGGGAGACCCAGTACTTC
.,TRBD1,TRBV18,TRBJ2-2,CASSPQGAETGELFF,TGTGCCAGCTCACCACAGGGGGCGGAAACCGGGGAGCTGTTTTTT
.,.,TRBV19,TRBJ1-5,CASSIGGAAQPQHF,TGTGCCAGTAGTATTGGGGGGGCTGCTCAGCCCCAGCATTTT
once,TRBD1,TRBV7-6,TRBJ1-1,CASSLGQGATPAFF,TGTGCCAGCAGCTTGGGACAGGGGGCGACTCCAGCTTTCTTT
.,TRBD1,TRBV25-1,TRBJ2-5,CASSSDDRGKTQYF,TGTGCCAGCAGTTCAGACGACAGGGGGAAGACCCAGTACTTC
.,TRBD2,TRBV27,TRBJ2-1,CASSLLRGGGEQFF,TGTGCCAGCAGTTTATTGCGGGGGGGCGGTGAGCAGTTCTTC
.,.,TRBV27,TRBJ2-1,CASSLQDGAQFF,TGTGCCAGCAGTTTACAAGACGGAGCGCAGTTCTTC
.,TRBD2,TRBV28,TRBJ2-3,CASSLFGTITDTQYF,TGTGCCAGCAGTTTATTTGGGACTATCACAGATACGCAGTATTTT
few,TRBD2,TRBV6-6,TRBJ2-2,CASTFGGTGELFF,TGTGCCAGCACCTTCGGGGGGACCGGGGAGCTGTTTTTT
.,.,TRBV7-2,TRBJ2-7,CASTQSQAGEQYF,TGTGCCAGCACCCAATCACAGGCCGGCGAGCAGTACTTC
once,.,TRBV6-5,TRBJ2-5,CASTEVSRMQETQYF,TGTGCCAGCACCGAGGTTAGCAGAATGCAAGAGACCCAGTACTTC
.,.,TRBV6-5,TRBJ2-2,CASSYSTRGAPGELFF,TGTGCCAGCAGTTACTCGACCAGGGGGGCCCCCGGGGAGCTGTTTTTT
.,TRBD1,TRBV9,TRBJ1-6,CASSAQGLSSYNSPLHF,TGTGCCAGCAGCGCACAGGGGCTCAGCTCCTATAATTCACCCCTCCACTTT
.,TRBD1,TRBV5-1,TRBJ2-1,CASIPGQGAVHEQFF,TGCGCCAGCATTCCGGGACAGGGGGCGGTCCATGAGCAGTTCTTC
.,.,TRBV2,TRBJ1-2,CASRGPGLYRSYTF,TGTGCCAGCAGAGGACCCGGACTTTATAGGAGCTACACCTTC
once,.,TRBV18,TRBJ1-1,CASSPPVGGRGEAFF,TGTGCCAGCTCACCACCGGTGGGGGGGCGCGGTGAAGCTTTCTTT
.,.,TRBV7-9,TRBJ1-6,CASSLGQPGSPLHF,TGTGCCAGCAGCTTAGGGCAGCCAGGTTCACCCCTCCACTTT
.,TRBD1,TRBV20-1,TRBJ1-2,CSAWDSYGYTF,TGCAGTGCTTGGGACAGCTATGGCTACACCTTC